This T cell receptor beta chain was recovered during a study of cytomegalovirus exposure and HLA in healthy donors. Notes on the study in general: Later genetic work tied a missense DCLRE1C variant to beta-chain V and J trimming. Productive rates of about 90% or about 30% were seen for most TCR beta V segments in an earlier analysis. An analysis that came later showed most CMV-associated TCR beta chains appearing HLA-restricted. Cytomegalovirus-associated TCR beta chains were listed, numbering under 200.

Looked up from germline, CDR1 is SGDLS and CDR2 is YYNGEE. The J segment lost 4 bases and the V segment lost 4 bases, leaving 13 bases of the junction unmatched. The CDR3 length is 17 residues. About this clone: The antigen remains unidentified.

Use of 60 Vbeta and 13 Jbeta primers characterized the PCR. Produced via immunoSEQ multiplex PCR; TCRdb's table is partial and in-frame only. The repertoire holds 180,000 or so clones, 82% seen once, with around 1.5% in the top ten. The specimen sequenced was PBMCs. The chain carries TRBV9 and TRBJ1-3, with 8 bases aligning to TRBD1. The source of this sequence is a male donor in good health and CMV-seronegative. CDR3 nucleotides: TGTGCCAGCAGCCCGACCACAGACAGGGGTTCAGGAAACACCATATATTTT. It yields the protein CASSPTTDRGSGNTIYF. The variable domain in full, with the rest retrieved from reference TRBV9 and TRBJ1-3, is DSGVTQTPKHLITATGQRVTLRCSPRSGDLSVYWYQQSLDQGLQFLIQYYNGEERAKGNILERFSAQQFPDLHSELNLSSLELGDSALYFCASSPTTDRGSGNTIYFGEGSWLTVV.